This note documents a single T cell receptor beta chain sequence. The record originates from a study of T cells after yellow fever vaccination. Across the study: SMART-Seq v4 Ultra Low Input prepared the low-cell-number fractions.

Trimming cost V 3 bases and J 6 bases, with 13 bases left between them. The V gene's germline CDR1 is SGHRS and CDR2 YFSETQ. The CDR3 covers 15 residues. In TCRdb, the 5' RACE reads were re-called with MiXCR into one record per CDR3 protein. In the table there are hundreds of thousands of distinct CDR3 sequences, roughly an eighth of which are singletons. V is TRBV5-1 and J is TRBJ1-6, with D possibly TRBD1 on 5 matching bases. This clonotype originated in a man younger than 40 who received the YFV17D yellow fever vaccine. This specimen consisted of PBMCs, obtained on the day of the yellow fever booster vaccination. The DNA for the CDR3 is TGCGCCAGCAGCTCCTGGGGCTCTGGTAATTCACCCCTCCACTTT. This codes for CASSSWGSGNSPLHF.